The rows below give T cell receptor beta chains drawn from one sample of a study of OX40 agonist ivuxolimab in advanced cancers. Profiled with immunoSEQ multiplex PCR; TCRdb holds only in-frame clones, not every one. The profile shows roughly 67,000 clones, 88% of them singletons. This specimen was CD4+ or CD8+ T cells sorted from blood, taken in a trial of the OX40 agonist ivuxolimab. Receptor source: an adult with an advanced solid tumor such as melanoma, head and neck, liver or kidney cancer. Each CDR3 is given with its conserved first and last residue. The order of the fields is clone size, D gene, V gene, J gene, CDR3 protein, CDR3 DNA. D genes are given only for firm matches. Not every row has a clone size; where given, it reads once, few, many or a size class.

>-|-|TRBV20-1|TRBJ1-2
CSGVKDGYTF
TGCAGTGGGGTGAAGGACGGCTACACCTTC
>-|TRBD2|TRBV10-3|TRBJ2-1
CAIGSGRAYEQFF
TGTGCCATCGGTAGCGGGAGGGCCTATGAGCAGTTCTTC
>-|TRBD1|TRBV5-1|TRBJ2-1
CASSLNQGAGNEQFF
TGCGCCAGCAGCTTGAACCAGGGGGCAGGGAATGAGCAGTTCTTC
>-|-|TRBV5-6|TRBJ1-1
CASSLTGLNTEAFF
TGTGCCAGCAGCTTAACAGGGTTAAACACTGAAGCTTTCTTT
>-|-|TRBV11-3|TRBJ2-1
CASSGIGGTINEQFF
TGTGCCAGCAGCGGAATAGGAGGGACCATCAATGAGCAGTTCTTC
>-|-|TRBV18|TRBJ2-3
CASSPGFDPTDTQYF
TGTGCCAGCTCACCAGGGTTTGACCCAACAGATACGCAGTATTTT
>-|TRBD1|TRBV6-6|TRBJ2-5
CASSLTGPAGRETQYF
TGTGCCAGCAGCCTGACAGGGCCCGCGGGTCGAGAGACCCAGTACTTC
>-|-|TRBV6-4|TRBJ1-5
CASSVESNQPQHF
TGTGCCAGCAGTGTTGAAAGCAATCAGCCCCAGCATTTT
>-|TRBD2|TRBV18|TRBJ2-5
CASSPLPSGNQETQYF
TGTGCCAGCTCACCACTGCCTAGCGGGAACCAAGAGACCCAGTACTTC
>-|-|TRBV5-5|TRBJ1-2
CASSLIPGEIGYGYTF
TGTGCCAGCAGCTTGATCCCGGGTGAGATTGGCTACGGCTACACCTTC
>-|-|TRBV28|TRBJ2-7
CASSPAPGRPPVYEQYF
TGTGCCAGCAGCCCCGCCCCGGGGCGTCCTCCCGTTTACGAGCAGTACTTC
>-|-|TRBV11-2|TRBJ1-1
CASSPQEGGTEAFF
TGTGCCAGCAGCCCTCAGGAAGGGGGCACTGAAGCTTTCTTT
>-|-|TRBV5-1|TRBJ1-1
CASSGQGGRAEAFF
TGCGCCAGCAGCGGCCAGGGCGGGAGAGCTGAAGCTTTCTTT
>-|-|TRBV28|TRBJ2-3
CASSHRDTQYF
TGTGCCAGCAGTCACAGGGATACGCAGTATTTT
>-|TRBD1|TRBV2|TRBJ2-6
CASKPGQGAPGANVLTF
TGTGCCAGCAAACCCGGACAGGGGGCGCCTGGGGCCAACGTCCTGACTTTC
>-|-|TRBV6-1|TRBJ1-3
CASSELGESTIYF
TGTGCCAGCAGTGAACTCGGGGAGTCGACCATATATTTT
>-|TRBD1|TRBV6-6|TRBJ2-7
CATTGTRGSNYEQYF
TGTGCCACCACAGGGACCAGGGGGTCCAACTACGAGCAGTACTTC
>-|TRBD1|TRBV5-3|TRBJ1-5
CARSFPDRGINQPQHF
TGTGCCAGAAGCTTCCCCGACAGGGGGATCAATCAGCCCCAGCATTTT
>-|-|TRBV11-3|TRBJ1-1
CASSTQGQSTEAFF
TGTGCCAGCAGCACCCAAGGACAGTCCACTGAAGCTTTCTTT
>-|TRBD1|TRBV28|TRBJ1-4
CASSSGGQGNEKLFF
TGTGCCAGCAGCTCGGGAGGACAGGGGAATGAAAAACTGTTTTTT
>once|-|TRBV11-3|TRBJ2-5
CASSFGARAQYF
TGTGCCAGCAGCTTCGGGGCAAGGGCCCAGTACTTC
>-|TRBD2|TRBV27|TRBJ2-2
CASSLWGTVGLAGYTGELFF
TGTGCCAGCAGCTTATGGGGAACTGTGGGACTAGCGGGATACACCGGGGAGCTGTTTTTT
>-|TRBD1|TRBV28|TRBJ1-2
CASSFRDRALYGYTF
TGTGCCAGCAGTTTCCGGGACAGGGCTCTCTATGGCTACACCTTC
>-|-|TRBV30|TRBJ1-1
CAWSRQTNTEAFF
TGTGCCTGGAGTCGACAGACGAACACTGAAGCTTTCTTT
>-|TRBD1|TRBV6-5|TRBJ2-5
CASRRDSQLQETQYF
TGTGCCAGCCGACGGGACAGCCAACTCCAAGAGACCCAGTACTTC
>-|-|TRBV28|TRBJ2-7
CASSTPEGARYEQYF
TGTGCCAGCAGTACACCGGAGGGGGCTAGGTACGAGCAGTACTTC
>-|-|TRBV5-1|TRBJ2-2
CASSLGSPQVTGELFF
TGCGCCAGCAGCTTGGGGTCCCCCCAGGTAACCGGGGAGCTGTTTTTT
>once|TRBD1|TRBV4-1|TRBJ1-1
CASSRAGQMNTEAFF
TGCGCCAGCAGTCGTGCGGGACAGATGAACACTGAAGCTTTCTTT
>-|TRBD1|TRBV5-1|TRBJ2-3
CASSLGGQGYTDTQYF
TGCGCCAGCAGCTTGGGCGGACAGGGCTACACAGATACGCAGTATTTT
>-|TRBD2|TRBV18|TRBJ2-1
CASSPQTSVNEQFF
TGTGCCAGCTCACCTCAAACTAGCGTCAATGAGCAGTTCTTC
>-|TRBD1|TRBV28|TRBJ2-7
CASSSTTGSKYF
TGTGCCAGCAGTTCCACGACAGGGTCCAAGTACTTC
>-|-|TRBV14|TRBJ1-1
CASSQDRGRLGDTEAFF
TGTGCCAGCAGCCAAGATCGGGGCAGGTTGGGTGACACTGAAGCTTTCTTT
>-|TRBD1|TRBV18|TRBJ1-4
CASSPPQGANEKLFF
TGTGCCAGCTCACCACCTCAGGGGGCTAATGAAAAACTGTTTTTT
>-|TRBD2|TRBV18|TRBJ2-3
CASSHLAATDTQYF
TGTGCCAGCTCACACCTAGCGGCCACAGATACGCAGTATTTT
>-|-|TRBV4-2|TRBJ1-6
CASSQEHYAGLGTSPLHF
TGTGCCAGCAGCCAAGAACACTACGCGGGACTTGGAACTTCACCCCTCCACTTT
>medium-sized|-|TRBV5-1|TRBJ1-1
CASSLVPGKNTEAFF
TGCGCCAGCAGCTTGGTTCCCGGTAAGAACACTGAAGCTTTCTTT
>-|-|TRBV25-1|TRBJ2-4
CASSEGSLGAKNIQYF
TGTGCCAGCAGTGAAGGCAGCCTTGGGGCCAAAAACATTCAGTACTTC
>-|TRBD1|TRBV6-6|TRBJ1-2
CASSSGTGLYGYTF
TGTGCCAGCAGTTCCGGGACAGGCCTCTATGGCTACACCTTC
>-|-|TRBV7-8|TRBJ2-5
CASSLAGRETQYF
TGTGCCAGCAGCTTAGCAGGGAGGGAGACCCAGTACTTC
>-|TRBD1|TRBV27|TRBJ2-5
CASSSLGQGAKTQYF
TGTGCCAGCAGTTCCCTGGGGCAGGGGGCCAAGACCCAGTACTTC
>once|-|TRBV25-1|TRBJ2-7
CASSEWGEGPYEQYF
TGTGCCAGCAGTGAATGGGGGGAAGGCCCCTACGAGCAGTACTTC
>-|-|TRBV19|TRBJ1-4
CASSQTGPATNEKLFF
TGTGCCAGTAGCCAGACAGGACCCGCAACTAATGAAAAACTGTTTTTT
>-|-|TRBV11-2|TRBJ1-1
CASSLDLGRTRAFF
TGTGCCAGCAGCTTAGATCTGGGGCGGACTCGGGCTTTCTTT
>-|TRBD1|TRBV6-1|TRBJ1-5
CASSDRDRKNQPQHF
TGTGCCAGCAGTGATAGGGACAGAAAAAATCAGCCCCAGCATTTT
>-|-|TRBV6-1|TRBJ1-1
CASSEIGTMNTEAFF
TGTGCCAGCAGTGAAATAGGGACGATGAACACTGAAGCTTTCTTT
>-|-|TRBV27|TRBJ1-2
CASSLREGSYGYTF
TGTGCCAGCAGTTTACGGGAGGGTAGCTATGGCTACACCTTC
>-|-|TRBV6-5|TRBJ1-5
CASRERGNQPQHF
TGTGCCAGCAGGGAGCGGGGGAATCAGCCCCAGCATTTT
>-|TRBD2|TRBV5-1|TRBJ2-1
CASRSQGKRGTSKEDEQFF
TGCGCCAGCAGGTCTCAGGGCAAGAGAGGGACTAGTAAGGAAGATGAGCAGTTCTTC